Below are 14 T cell receptor beta chains sequenced from a single sample in a study of OX40 agonist ivuxolimab in advanced cancers. The repertoire was sequenced with immunoSEQ multiplex PCR; TCRdb's copy has only in-frame clones and lacks some. Of approximately 60,000 clones listed, roughly 80% were seen once; the top ten hold roughly 5.1%. This material consisted of CD4+ or CD8+ T cells sorted from blood, taken in a trial of the OX40 agonist ivuxolimab. Every receptor here comes from an adult with an advanced solid tumor such as melanoma, head and neck, liver or kidney cancer.

This clone was observed a few times. V is TRBV6-5 and J is TRBJ1-3; perhaps TRBD1 as D (6 bases). The CDR3 loop spans 15 amino acids. Germline V gene sequence: CDR1 MNHEY, CDR2 SVGAGI. The V end lost 5 bases, the J end lost 2 bases, and 13 bases lay between the germline ends. CDR3 sequence (DNA): TGTGCCAGCAGTCACACCCCAGGGGCTGGAAACACCATATATTTT. This gives the protein CASSHTPGAGNTIYF.

The chain couples TRBV7-2 to TRBJ2-6; D gene unclear. The CDR3 has 13 residues. The germline gives CDR1 SGHTA, CDR2 FQGNSA. V was clipped by 8 bases and J by 3 bases, with 8 bases between them. The CDR3 spells CASGMSGANVLTF. CDR3 sequence (DNA): TGTGCCAGCGGGATGAGTGGGGCCAACGTCCTGACTTTC.

This clone was found once. The rearrangement links TRBV2 to TRBJ1-2, with a weak D call TRBD1 (5 bases). The germline V gene has CDR1 SNHLY and CDR2 FYNNEI. This CDR3 contains 13 residues. Trimming shortened V by 9 bases and J by 8 bases, and 19 bases separated the two germline ends. The CDR3 DNA reads TGTGCCAGTGCAGGGCAGGCGCGGGCAGGCTACACCTTC. This codes for CASAGQARAGYTF.

V and J are TRBV7-9 and TRBJ2-7, with 8 bases fitting TRBD1. J lost 3 bases, V lost 7 bases, and 11 bases had no gene match. CDR1 is SEHNR, CDR2 FQNEAQ, per germline (reference sequence). The CDR3 runs to 15 residues. This chain's CDR3 is CASTFTGGQVYEQYF. In DNA, the CDR3 is TGTGCCAGCACCTTTACCGGGGGACAGGTCTACGAGCAGTACTTC.

The chain is built from TRBV7-2 and TRBJ2-7, with 7 bases fitting TRBD2. CDR3 length: 14 amino acids. Germline CDR1 is SGHTA and CDR2 is FQGNSA. After removal of 4 bases from V and 2 bases from J, the junction contained 5 bases not matched to a gene. The CDR3 nucleotides are TGTGCCAGCAGCTGGCGGGGGACCACCTACGAGCAGTACTTC. Amino acids: CASSWRGTTYEQYF.

The chain recombines TRBV7-2 with TRBJ1-2; D is perhaps TRBD1 (5 bases). Trimming stripped 2 bases from V and 7 bases from J, with 8 bases between. From germline, CDR1 is SGHTA and CDR2 FQGNSA. The CDR3 spans 12 residues. The CDR3 here is CASSLSGGGYTF. The CDR3 DNA reads TGTGCCAGCAGCTTATCGGGGGGTGGCTACACCTTC.

This clone has a handful of counts. J is TRBJ2-1 and V is TRBV9, with unresolved D. CDR3 length: 14 residues. Trimming shortened V by 0 bases and J by 0 bases, and 4 bases separated the two germline ends. Germline lookup yields CDR1 SGDLS and CDR2 YYNGEE. The CDR3 bases are TGTGCCAGCAGCGTAGGGAGCTCCTACAATGAGCAGTTCTTC. Its protein is CASSVGSSYNEQFF.

The J gene is TRBJ2-3, the V gene TRBV2, with 16 bases lining up with TRBD2. The CDR3 runs 15 residues. The junction had 5 bases not matched to a gene; V was cut back by 9 bases and J by 5 bases. The germline CDR1 and CDR2 sequences are SNHLY and FYNNEI. The CDR3 here is CASSGLAGGGDTQYF. The DNA of the CDR3 is TGTGCCAGTTCGGGACTAGCGGGAGGGGGAGATACGCAGTATTTT.

This clone came up a few times. V gene TRBV7-3 combines with J gene TRBJ2-3; 7 positions match TRBD2. The CDR3 has 14 residues. With V trimmed by 1 base and J by 4 bases, 2 bases remained unmatched. From germline, CDR1 is SGHTA and CDR2 FQGTGA. The CDR3 sequence is CASSLKGGADTQYF. The DNA of the CDR3 is TGTGCCAGCAGCTTAAAGGGAGGGGCAGATACGCAGTATTTT.

This chain joins TRBV7-9 and TRBJ2-7; the match to TRBD1 covers 7 bases. Germline assignment: CDR1 SEHNR and CDR2 FQNEAQ (reference sequence). This CDR3 has 13 residues. J lost 7 bases, V lost 4 bases, and 7 bases had no gene match. CDR3 sequence: CASSSQGVTEQYF. The CDR3 DNA reads as TGTGCCAGCAGCTCGCAGGGGGTTACAGAGCAGTACTTC.

This chain joins TRBV18 and TRBJ2-2; 8 bases are a match to TRBD1. CDR3 size: 14 residues. Trimming took 3 bases from V and 6 from J; bases not matched to a gene: 3. CDR1 KGHSH and CDR2 LQKENI come from the germline V gene. CDR3 amino acids: CASSPQGAPGELFF. Written as DNA, the CDR3 is TGTGCCAGCTCACCCCAGGGGGCCCCCGGGGAGCTGTTTTTT.

This clone was seen more than once but under ten times. The V gene is TRBV6-5, the J gene TRBJ1-5, with 9 bases fitting TRBD1. The CDR3 totals 14 residues. Germline CDR1 MNHEY, CDR2 SVGAGI. V lost 6 bases to trimming and J lost 5 bases; unmatched junction nucleotides: 5. The chain's CDR3 is CASRSDRGDQPQHF. Written as DNA, the CDR3 is TGTGCCAGCAGATCGGACAGGGGAGATCAGCCCCAGCATTTT.

V is TRBV6-5 and J is TRBJ1-4; 10 nucleotides align to TRBD1. This CDR3 region has 14 residues. After removal of 5 bases from V and 7 bases from J, the junction contained 4 bases not matched to a gene. Germline V CDR1 and CDR2: MNHEY, SVGAGI. The CDR3 DNA is TGTGCCAGCAGTGGGACAGGGGAAGTTGAAAAACTGTTTTTT. This translates into CASSGTGEVEKLFF.

A single count supports this clone. The chain has TRBV9 and TRBJ2-3; tentative D call: TRBD2 (5 bases). The V end lost 3 bases, the J end lost 0 bases, and 11 bases lay between the germline ends. Per the germline V gene, CDR1 is SGDLS and CDR2 is YYNGEE. This CDR3 has 15 amino acids. In DNA, the CDR3 is TGTGCCAGCAGCGAAAGCGGTCCTAGCACAGATACGCAGTATTTT. Residues: CASSESGPSTDTQYF.